These T cell receptor beta chains were read from a single sample in a study of PD-1 blockade in classical Hodgkin lymphoma. Some clones are missing from TCRdb's copy, which holds only in-frame ones; the method was immunoSEQ multiplex PCR. Of about 40,000 clones detected, about 87% appear once; the ten largest clones hold roughly 9%. The sample consisted of peripheral blood mononuclear cells (PBMCs), taken at baseline. The receptors were gathered from a human donor with classical Hodgkin lymphoma. The CDR3 runs from the conserved cysteine through the conserved F or W. The D gene is left open where the match is weak. Clone size is shown for a subset of rows, as once, few, many or a class of expanded clone.

V,J,size,length,D,DNA,CDR3
TRBV10-3,TRBJ2-3,NA,15,NA,TGTGCCATCAGTGAGGTCGGCAGGGGTCCAGATACGCAGTATTTT,CAISEVGRGPDTQYF
TRBV19,TRBJ2-7,NA,15,NA,TGTGCCAGTAGTATAGTCGGCAGGGGGGTCCTGGAGCAGTACTTC,CASSIVGRGVLEQYF
TRBV4-3,TRBJ2-3,NA,17,NA,TGCGCCAGCAGCCAAGAAGGTCCAGGGGTGGCGACAGATACGCAGTATTTT,CASSQEGPGVATDTQYF
TRBV7-9,TRBJ1-4,NA,14,TRBD1,TGTGCCAGCAGCCCAGGGGGCGCGGGTGAAAAACTGTTTTTT,CASSPGGAGEKLFF
TRBV18,TRBJ1-2,NA,13,TRBD1,TGTGCCAGCTCACCTGCGGACAGGGACGGCTACACCTTC,CASSPADRDGYTF
TRBV18,TRBJ1-2,NA,16,NA,TGTGCCAGCTCACCACGCAGACCGGACTCTAACTATGGCTACACCTTC,CASSPRRPDSNYGYTF
TRBV10-3,TRBJ2-5,NA,13,NA,TGTGCCATCAGTGAGTCAGGGGCAGAGACCCAGTACTTC,CAISESGAETQYF
TRBV10-3,TRBJ2-7,NA,13,TRBD1,TGTGCCATCAACCGGGACAGAGCCTACGAGCAGTACTTC,CAINRDRAYEQYF
TRBV7-9,TRBJ1-2,NA,12,TRBD1,TGTGCCAGCAGCTTGACAGGGGATGGCTACACCTTC,CASSLTGDGYTF
TRBV27,TRBJ2-3,NA,15,NA,TGTGCCAGCAGTTTAGTGGCTAGCGGCACAGATACGCAGTATTTT,CASSLVASGTDTQYF
TRBV7-9,TRBJ1-1,few,11,NA,TGTGCCAGCAGCTTATTGCCTGAAGCTTTCTTT,CASSLLPEAFF
TRBV6-5,TRBJ2-3,NA,12,NA,TGTGCCAGCAGTTACTCACCAGATACGCAGTATTTT,CASSYSPDTQYF
TRBV7-9,TRBJ1-5,NA,15,NA,TGTGCCAGCAGCTTCAGGGGCGAGGGCAATCAGCCCCAGCATTTT,CASSFRGEGNQPQHF
TRBV6-1,TRBJ1-5,NA,14,NA,TGTGCCAGTCGGCGAGGGGACCCCAATCAGCCCCAGCATTTT,CASRRGDPNQPQHF
TRBV5-1,TRBJ1-6,NA,16,TRBD1,TGCGCCAGCAGCTTAGGACAGGGGGCGAATAATTCACCCCTCCACTTT,CASSLGQGANNSPLHF
TRBV7-6,TRBJ2-2,once,13,NA,TGTGCCAGCAGCTCCCAGGACACCGGGGAGCTGTTTTTT,CASSSQDTGELFF
TRBV2,TRBJ2-3,NA,14,NA,TGTGCCAGCAGTGGCAGGGGAGCTTCAGATACGCAGTATTTT,CASSGRGASDTQYF
TRBV7-9,TRBJ2-1,NA,12,NA,TGTGCCAGCGGGACCTGGGCCTCCAAGCAGTTCTTC,CASGTWASKQFF
TRBV18,TRBJ2-7,NA,15,NA,TGTGCCAGCTCACCACGGCCCGGGGCCCTCTACGAGCAGTACTTC,CASSPRPGALYEQYF
TRBV7-3,TRBJ1-1,NA,14,NA,TGTGCCAGCAGCTTAAGCAGGCTGAACACTGAAGCTTTCTTT,CASSLSRLNTEAFF
TRBV5-1,TRBJ1-2,NA,12,NA,TGCGCCAGCAGCTCGGCCGGCTATGGCTACACCTTC,CASSSAGYGYTF
TRBV27,TRBJ2-7,NA,20,TRBD2,TGTGCCAGCAGTTTATTGTCCATTAGGGCTAGCGGGGACAATACCTACGAGCAGTACTTC,CASSLLSIRASGDNTYEQYF
TRBV9,TRBJ1-3,NA,14,NA,TGTGCCAGCAGCGTAGAGTACTCTGGAAACACCATATATTTT,CASSVEYSGNTIYF
TRBV5-5,TRBJ1-1,medium-sized,13,NA,TGTGCCAGCAGCTTGGATCTGAACACTGAAGCTTTCTTT,CASSLDLNTEAFF
TRBV10-3,TRBJ2-2,NA,20,NA,TGTGCCATCAGGAGGTCGGGATTTGGGGGGTTGGGATGGAACACCGGGGAGCTGTTTTTT,CAIRRSGFGGLGWNTGELFF
TRBV5-5,TRBJ1-3,once,15,TRBD1,TGTGCCAGCAGCCGCCCGGGACAGGCGAGAAACACCATATATTTT,CASSRPGQARNTIYF
TRBV7-9,TRBJ2-1,NA,16,TRBD2,TGTGCCAGCAGCGGCCCTAGCGGGCCTTCCTACAATGAGCAGTTCTTC,CASSGPSGPSYNEQFF
TRBV7-2,TRBJ2-3,NA,17,TRBD2,TGTGCCAGCAGGTTGGGACTAGCGGGAGGGGGCACAGATACGCAGTATTTT,CASRLGLAGGGTDTQYF
TRBV28,TRBJ2-7,NA,13,TRBD1,TGTGCCAGCGAGGAGACAGGGGGCTACGAGCAGTACTTC,CASEETGGYEQYF
TRBV6-5,TRBJ1-6,NA,15,NA,TGTGCCAGCAGTTACTCGGGGGGGCTAGGCTCACCCCTCCACTTT,CASSYSGGLGSPLHF
TRBV25-1,TRBJ1-1,NA,15,NA,TGTGCCAGCAGTCCTACCTTCAGGGGGAACACTGAAGCTTTCTTT,CASSPTFRGNTEAFF
TRBV2,TRBJ1-2,once,12,NA,TGTGCCAGCAGTGAAGAGGGTGGTGGCTACACCTTC,CASSEEGGGYTF
TRBV7-9,TRBJ1-4,NA,15,TRBD1,TGTGCCAGCAGCAAGAGGACAGGGATCGGGGAAAAACTGTTTTTT,CASSKRTGIGEKLFF
TRBV10-3,TRBJ2-1,NA,17,TRBD2,TGTGCCATCAGTGACAGTACTAGCGGGAGACCGCTAAATGAGCAGTTCTTC,CAISDSTSGRPLNEQFF
TRBV18,TRBJ2-3,NA,16,TRBD2,TGTGCCAGCTCACCACCTAGCGGGGTGGGTAGAGATACGCAGTATTTT,CASSPPSGVGRDTQYF
TRBV19,TRBJ1-2,NA,16,NA,TGTGCCAGTAGTATCCAGGCGGCTAGACCTAACTATGGCTACACCTTC,CASSIQAARPNYGYTF
TRBV27,TRBJ1-1,NA,14,TRBD1,TGTGCCAGCAGTTCCAGGGGGCTGGGGACTGAAGCTTTCTTT,CASSSRGLGTEAFF
TRBV19,TRBJ1-1,once,16,TRBD1,TGTGCCACAATCAACAGGGGTGGAATAGTTCCCACTGAAGCTTTCTTT,CATINRGGIVPTEAFF
TRBV29-1,TRBJ2-1,NA,13,TRBD2,TGCAGCGTCCCCGGGACTAGCAACAATGAGCAGTTCTTC,CSVPGTSNNEQFF
TRBV28,TRBJ2-7,NA,13,NA,TGTGCCAGCAGTTTCATATCGGGGTACGAGCAGTACTTC,CASSFISGYEQYF
TRBV28,TRBJ2-2,NA,15,NA,TGTGCCAGCAGTTTATCCGGACCCCGAAGGCGGGAGCTGTTTTTT,CASSLSGPRRRELFF
TRBV10-2,TRBJ2-1,NA,16,TRBD2,TGCGCCAGCACCGGACTAGACCCGAGCTCCTACAATGAGCAGTTCTTC,CASTGLDPSSYNEQFF
TRBV28,TRBJ2-5,NA,16,TRBD2,TGTGCCAGCAGTCGTGGACTAGCGGGAGGTTCAGAGACCCAGTACTTC,CASSRGLAGGSETQYF
TRBV10-3,TRBJ2-1,NA,15,NA,TGTGCCATCAGTGAGTCTCAGGGGAGTTACAATGAGCAGTTCTTC,CAISESQGSYNEQFF
TRBV7-2,TRBJ1-3,NA,18,TRBD1,TGTGCCAGCAGCGGACAGGAAACAGTTACGGCGTACGGAAACACCATATATTTT,CASSGQETVTAYGNTIYF
TRBV19,TRBJ1-2,NA,13,NA,TGTGCCAGTAGAGACAGGAGATACTATGGCTACACCTTC,CASRDRRYYGYTF
TRBV10-3,TRBJ2-3,once,13,TRBD1,TGTGCCGCGAGGACAGGGAGCACAGATACGCAGTATTTT,CAARTGSTDTQYF
TRBV7-2,TRBJ1-2,NA,14,TRBD1,TGTGCCAGCAGCCGGGGACAGGGAATCTATGGCTACACCTTC,CASSRGQGIYGYTF
TRBV28,TRBJ1-5,NA,18,NA,TGTGCCAGCAGTTTCCGGGCTACAGGTAAAAGACCCAATCAGCCCCAGCATTTT,CASSFRATGKRPNQPQHF
TRBV7-2,TRBJ2-7,NA,14,NA,TGTGCCAGCAGCGGGCGGGGGCCGTCCTACGAGCAGTACTTC,CASSGRGPSYEQYF
TRBV5-1,TRBJ2-2,NA,16,TRBD1,TGCGCCAGCAGCCCTATTGGACAGGGCCCGAACGGGGAGCTGTTTTTT,CASSPIGQGPNGELFF
TRBV16,TRBJ1-1,NA,15,NA,TGTGCCAGCAGCCAATCGGAGGGGCGAGGCACTGAAGCTTTCTTT,CASSQSEGRGTEAFF
TRBV5-1,TRBJ1-2,once,16,TRBD1,TGCGCCAGCAGCCTGTCCCCAGGACAGGGGGCTTGGGGCTACACCTTC,CASSLSPGQGAWGYTF